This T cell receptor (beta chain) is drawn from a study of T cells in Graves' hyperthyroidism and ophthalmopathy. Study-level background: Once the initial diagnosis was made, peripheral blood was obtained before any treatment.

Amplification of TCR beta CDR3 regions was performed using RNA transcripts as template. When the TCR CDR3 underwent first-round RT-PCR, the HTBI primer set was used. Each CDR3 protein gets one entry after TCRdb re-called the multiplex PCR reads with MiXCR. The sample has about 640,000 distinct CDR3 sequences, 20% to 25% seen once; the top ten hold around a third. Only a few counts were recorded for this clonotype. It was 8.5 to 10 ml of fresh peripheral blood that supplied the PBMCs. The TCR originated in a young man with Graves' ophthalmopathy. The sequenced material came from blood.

The CDR3 DNA follows: TGCGCCAGCAGCCAGATCAAACAGACAGATACGCAGTATTTT. Translation: CASSQIKQTDTQYF. The chain joins TRBV5-1 to TRBJ2-3; no clear D gene. There are 14 residues in the CDR3. V lost 4 bases and J lost 3, with 12 bases in between. Germline V CDR1 and CDR2: SGHRS, YFSETQ.